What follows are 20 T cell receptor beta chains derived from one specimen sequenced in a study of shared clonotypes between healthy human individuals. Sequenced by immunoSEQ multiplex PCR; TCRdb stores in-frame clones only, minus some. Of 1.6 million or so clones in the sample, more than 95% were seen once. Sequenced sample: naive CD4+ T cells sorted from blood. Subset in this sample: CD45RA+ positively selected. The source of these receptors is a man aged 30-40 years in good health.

In DNA form, the CDR3 reads TGTGCCAGCAGCCTGGACAGGGCCCAAGAGACCCAGTACTTC. It codes for CASSLDRAQETQYF. The J gene is TRBJ2-5, the V gene TRBV5-8, with 8 bases identical to TRBD1. The CDR3 is made up of 14 amino acids. V lost 4 bases to trimming and J lost 1 base; unmatched junction nucleotides: 3. The germline V gene has CDR1 SGHTS and CDR2 YDEGEE. The full variable domain, completed using reference TRBV5-8 and TRBJ2-5, is EAGVTQSPTHLIKTRGQQATLRCSPISGHTSVYWYQQALGLGLQFLLWYDEGEERNRGNFPPRFSGRQFPNYSSELNVNALELEDSALYLCASSLDRAQETQYFGPGTRLLVL.

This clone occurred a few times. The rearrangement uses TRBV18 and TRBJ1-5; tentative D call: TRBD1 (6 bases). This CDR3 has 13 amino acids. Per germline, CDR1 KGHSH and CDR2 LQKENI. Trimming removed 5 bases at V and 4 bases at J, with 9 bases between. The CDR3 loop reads CASSTGTNQPQHF. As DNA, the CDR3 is TGTGCCAGCTCAACAGGGACGAATCAGCCCCAGCATTTT.

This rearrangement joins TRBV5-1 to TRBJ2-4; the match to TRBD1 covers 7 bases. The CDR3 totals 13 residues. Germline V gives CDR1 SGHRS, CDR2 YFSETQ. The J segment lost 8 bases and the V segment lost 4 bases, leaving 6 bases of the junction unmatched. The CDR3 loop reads CASSVTGTDIQYF. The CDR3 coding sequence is TGCGCCAGCAGCGTGACAGGGACGGACATTCAGTACTTC.

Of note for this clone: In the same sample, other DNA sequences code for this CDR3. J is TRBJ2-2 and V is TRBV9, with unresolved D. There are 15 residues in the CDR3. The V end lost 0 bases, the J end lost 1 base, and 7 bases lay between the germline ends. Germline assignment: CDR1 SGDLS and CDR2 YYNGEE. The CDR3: CASSVAGGNTGELFF. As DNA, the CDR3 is TGTGCCAGCAGCGTAGCAGGCGGGAACACCGGGGAGCTGTTTTTT.

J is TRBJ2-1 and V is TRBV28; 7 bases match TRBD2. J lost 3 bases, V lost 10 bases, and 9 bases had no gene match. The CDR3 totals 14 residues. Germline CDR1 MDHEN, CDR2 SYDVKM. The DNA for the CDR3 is TGTGCCACCGAGCGGGAATATGGCTACAATGAGCAGTTCTTC. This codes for CATEREYGYNEQFF.

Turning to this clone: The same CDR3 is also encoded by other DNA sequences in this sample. The chain's CDR3 is CSVAHRLQETQYF. The CDR3 nucleotides are TGCAGCGTTGCTCACCGACTCCAAGAGACCCAGTACTTC. The chain links TRBV29-1 to TRBJ2-5; D uncertain. Trimming removed 4 bases at V and 1 base at J, with 10 bases between. Germline loops: CDR1 SQVTM, CDR2 ANQGSEA. The CDR3 spans 13 residues. The variable domain in full, with the rest retrieved from reference TRBV29-1 and TRBJ2-5, is SAVISQKPSRDICQRGTSLTIQCQVDSQVTMMFWYRQQPGQSLTLIATANQGSEATYESGFVIDKFPISRPNLTFSTLTVSNMSPEDSSIYLCSVAHRLQETQYFGPGTRLLVL.

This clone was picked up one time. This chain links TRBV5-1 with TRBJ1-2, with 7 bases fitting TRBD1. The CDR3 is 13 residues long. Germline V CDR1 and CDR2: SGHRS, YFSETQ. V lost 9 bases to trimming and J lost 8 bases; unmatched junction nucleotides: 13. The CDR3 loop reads CATRQGVTDGYTF. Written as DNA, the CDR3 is TGCGCCACCAGACAGGGTGTAACGGACGGCTACACCTTC.

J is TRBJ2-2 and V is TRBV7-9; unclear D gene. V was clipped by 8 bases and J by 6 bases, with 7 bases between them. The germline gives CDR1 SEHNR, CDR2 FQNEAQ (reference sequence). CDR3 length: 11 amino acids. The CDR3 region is CASWPPGELFF. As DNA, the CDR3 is TGTGCCAGCTGGCCCCCCGGGGAGCTGTTTTTT. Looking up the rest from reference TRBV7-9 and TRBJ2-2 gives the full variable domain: DTGVSQNPRHKITKRGQNVTFRCDPISEHNRLYWYRQTLGQGPEFLTYFQNEAQLEKSRLLSDRFSAERPKGSFSTLEIQRTEQGDSAMYLCASWPPGELFFGEGSRLTVL.

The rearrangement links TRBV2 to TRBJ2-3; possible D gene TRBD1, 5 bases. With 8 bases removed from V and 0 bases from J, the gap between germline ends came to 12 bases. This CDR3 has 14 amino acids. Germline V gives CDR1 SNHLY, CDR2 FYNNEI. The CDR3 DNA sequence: TGTGCCAGCGGGGCAACAACTAGCACAGATACGCAGTATTTT. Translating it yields CASGATTSTDTQYF. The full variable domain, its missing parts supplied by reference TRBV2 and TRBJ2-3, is EPEVTQTPSHQVTQMGQEVILRCVPISNHLYFYWYRQILGQKVEFLVSFYNNEISEKSEIFDDQFSVERPDGSNFTLKIRSTKLEDSAMYFCASGATTSTDTQYFGPGTRLTVL.

CDR3 nucleotides: TGTGCCAGCTCACCACCACAGACCACCGGGGAGCTGTTTTTT. Residues: CASSPPQTTGELFF. The rearrangement links TRBV18 to TRBJ2-2; D uncertain. The germline gives CDR1 KGHSH, CDR2 LQKENI. There are 14 residues in the CDR3. Trimming stripped 0 bases from V and 4 bases from J, with 6 bases between.

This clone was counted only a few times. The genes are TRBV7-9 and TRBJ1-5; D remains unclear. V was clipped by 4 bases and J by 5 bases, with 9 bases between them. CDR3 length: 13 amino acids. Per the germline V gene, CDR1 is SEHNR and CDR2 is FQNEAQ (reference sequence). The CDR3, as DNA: TGTGCCAGCAGCTCAAGCTCACATCAGCCCCAGCATTTT. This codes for CASSSSSHQPQHF.

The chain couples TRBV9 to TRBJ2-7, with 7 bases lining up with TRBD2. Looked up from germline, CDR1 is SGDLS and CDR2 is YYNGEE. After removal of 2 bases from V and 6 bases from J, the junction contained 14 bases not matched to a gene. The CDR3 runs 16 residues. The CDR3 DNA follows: TGTGCCAGCAGCGTCGGCGGTGGGGCGGGAGTTCCCGAGCAGTACTTC. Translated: CASSVGGGAGVPEQYF.

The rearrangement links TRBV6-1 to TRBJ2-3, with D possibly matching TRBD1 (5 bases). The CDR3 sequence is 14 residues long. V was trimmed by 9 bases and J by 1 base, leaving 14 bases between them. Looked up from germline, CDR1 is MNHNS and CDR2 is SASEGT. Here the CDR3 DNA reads TGTGCCAGTACCCTAGACAGCCGCACAGATACGCAGTATTTT. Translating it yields CASTLDSRTDTQYF.

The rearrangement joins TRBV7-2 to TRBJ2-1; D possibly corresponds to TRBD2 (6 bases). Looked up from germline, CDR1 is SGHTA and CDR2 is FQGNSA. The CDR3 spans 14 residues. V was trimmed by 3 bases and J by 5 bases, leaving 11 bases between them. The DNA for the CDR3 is TGTGCCAGCAGCTTTAGCGGTTGGGACAATGAGCAGTTCTTC. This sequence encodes CASSFSGWDNEQFF.

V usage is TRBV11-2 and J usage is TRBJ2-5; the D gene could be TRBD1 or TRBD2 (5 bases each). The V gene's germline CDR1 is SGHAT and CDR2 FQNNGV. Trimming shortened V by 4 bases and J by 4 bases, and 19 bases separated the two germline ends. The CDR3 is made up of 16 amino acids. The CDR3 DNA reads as TGTGCCAGCAGCTGGGGTGTGGGCAGGGAGATAGAGACCCAGTACTTC. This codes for CASSWGVGREIETQYF.

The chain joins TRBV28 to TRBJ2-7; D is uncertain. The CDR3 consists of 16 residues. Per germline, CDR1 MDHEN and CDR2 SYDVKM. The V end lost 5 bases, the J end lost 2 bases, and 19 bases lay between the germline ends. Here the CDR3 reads CASSPLSTRTPYEQYF. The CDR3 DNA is TGTGCCAGCAGTCCCCTATCGACAAGGACCCCCTACGAGCAGTACTTC. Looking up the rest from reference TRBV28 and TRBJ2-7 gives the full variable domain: DVKVTQSSRYLVKRTGEKVFLECVQDMDHENMFWYRQDPGLGLRLIYFSYDVKMKEKGDIPEGYSVSREKKERFSLILESASTNQTSMYLCASSPLSTRTPYEQYFGPGTRLTVT.

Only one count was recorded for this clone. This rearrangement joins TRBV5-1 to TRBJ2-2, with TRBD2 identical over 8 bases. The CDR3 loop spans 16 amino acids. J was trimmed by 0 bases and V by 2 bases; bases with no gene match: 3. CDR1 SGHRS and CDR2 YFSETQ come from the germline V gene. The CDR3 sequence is CASSLRTSSNTGELFF. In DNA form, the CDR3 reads TGCGCCAGCAGCTTAAGGACTAGCTCGAACACCGGGGAGCTGTTTTTT.

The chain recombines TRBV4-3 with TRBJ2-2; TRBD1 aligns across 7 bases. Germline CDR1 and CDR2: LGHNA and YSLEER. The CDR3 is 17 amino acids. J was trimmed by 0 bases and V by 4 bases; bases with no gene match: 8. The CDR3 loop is CASSLFKGAANTGELFF. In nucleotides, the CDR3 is TGCGCCAGCAGCCTCTTTAAGGGGGCCGCGAACACCGGGGAGCTGTTTTTT.

The CDR3 nucleotides read TGCGCCAGCAAGCAGGGAGAGTTTGGCTACGAGCAGTACTTC. It yields the protein CASKQGEFGYEQYF. The rearrangement links TRBV5-1 to TRBJ2-7; perhaps D is TRBD1 or TRBD2 (5 bases each). Germline assignment: CDR1 SGHRS and CDR2 YFSETQ. This CDR3 spans 14 amino acids. V shed 6 bases and J shed 3 bases, with 16 bases lying between them.

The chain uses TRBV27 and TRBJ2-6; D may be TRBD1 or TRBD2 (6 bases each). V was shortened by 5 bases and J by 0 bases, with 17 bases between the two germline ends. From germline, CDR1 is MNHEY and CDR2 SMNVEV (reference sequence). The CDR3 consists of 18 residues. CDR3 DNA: TGTGCCAGCAGTGCCCCGGGGGCTCCCTCCTCTGGGGCCAACGTCCTGACTTTC. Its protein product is CASSAPGAPSSGANVLTF.